Below, 7 T cell receptor beta chains from the same sample are listed, as sequenced in a study of T cell responses to AZD1222 COVID-19 vaccine. The method was immunoSEQ multiplex PCR; TCRdb's version includes in-frame clones alone and lacks a portion of them. The top ten clones hold around 10% of a sample with about 120,000 clones, approximately 90% of them seen once. The starting material was peripheral blood, obtained on day 0 of AZD1222 vaccination. These receptors originate from an adult in good health.

The gene calls are TRBV11-2 and TRBJ2-3; D perhaps matches TRBD1 (6 bases). The CDR3 consists of 15 residues. Deletions cut 0 bases from V and 4 bases from J, with 11 bases between. CDR1 SGHAT and CDR2 FQNNGV come from the germline V gene. The CDR3 reads CASSLDPRTADTQYF. As DNA, the CDR3 is TGTGCCAGCAGCTTAGATCCGAGGACAGCAGATACGCAGTATTTT.

The chain has TRBV28 and TRBJ2-3; 9 bases fit TRBD2. This CDR3 comprises 17 residues. Germline V gene data show CDR1 as MDHEN and CDR2 as SYDVKM. V gave up 6 bases and J gave up 3 bases; unmatched junction bases: 13. The CDR3 DNA reads as TGTGCCAGCAGGAGACCGGGACTAGCTCGCCTTACAGATACGCAGTATTTT. It specifies CASRRPGLARLTDTQYF. Looking up the rest from reference TRBV28 and TRBJ2-3 gives the full variable domain: DVKVTQSSRYLVKRTGEKVFLECVQDMDHENMFWYRQDPGLGLRLIYFSYDVKMKEKGDIPEGYSVSREKKERFSLILESASTNQTSMYLCASRRPGLARLTDTQYFGPGTRLTVL.

CDR3 residues: CATSRGDGELFF. DNA for the CDR3: TGTGCCACCTCTCGAGGGGACGGGGAGCTGTTTTTT. The chain recombines TRBV18 with TRBJ2-2; D may correspond to TRBD1 or TRBD2 (5 bases each). Trimming took 10 bases from V and 7 from J, leaving 13 bases between them. CDR1 and CDR2 (germline): KGHSH, LQKENI. The CDR3 length is 12 residues.

This rearrangement joins TRBV19 to TRBJ1-2, with D perhaps matching TRBD1 (6 bases). V lost 4 bases to trimming and J lost 8 bases, with 14 bases between them. CDR3 length: 13 residues. CDR1 and CDR2 from the germline V gene are LNHDA and SQIVND (reference sequence). CDR3: CASSTDRYNGYTF. In nucleotides, the CDR3 is TGTGCCAGTAGTACCGACAGGTATAACGGCTACACCTTC.

The chain carries TRBV5-4 and TRBJ1-6; no definite D call. The CDR3 extends over 16 amino acids. Trimming shortened V by 0 bases and J by 0 bases, and 7 bases separated the two germline ends. The V gene's germline CDR1 is SGHNT and CDR2 YYREEE (reference sequence). CDR3 loop: CASSLGSGSYNSPLHF. The DNA of the CDR3 is TGTGCCAGCAGCTTGGGGAGCGGCTCCTATAATTCACCCCTCCACTTT.

In this sample, this clone turned up a few times. The gene calls are TRBV11-2 and TRBJ2-3; 9 bases are a match to TRBD2. With 3 bases clipped from V and 4 bases from J, the junction kept 14 bases outside the gene matches. This CDR3 region has 18 residues. Germline V gene data show CDR1 as SGHAT and CDR2 as FQNNGV. The CDR3 sequence: CASSLLKVRGTSSDTQYF. Here the CDR3 DNA reads TGTGCCAGCAGCTTGCTTAAAGTGCGCGGGACTAGCTCAGATACGCAGTATTTT.

The chain links TRBV29-1 to TRBJ2-1; D is perhaps TRBD1 (6 bases). The CDR3 totals 12 residues. The V end lost 5 bases, the J end lost 8 bases, and 13 bases lay between the germline ends. Germline CDR1 reads SQVTM; CDR2 reads ANQGSEA. The CDR3 reads CSVLVRGDEQFF. The CDR3 DNA reads TGCAGCGTTTTAGTCAGGGGCGATGAGCAGTTCTTC.